Following are 13 T cell receptor beta chains from one sample sequenced in a study of T cell responses to AZD1222 COVID-19 vaccine. Some clones are missing from TCRdb's copy, which holds only in-frame ones; the method was immunoSEQ multiplex PCR. The sample contains around 190,000 clones, 88% of which appear only once. The sequenced sample was peripheral blood, obtained 28 days after the second AZD1222 dose. These receptors were obtained from an adult who received the AZD1222 COVID-19 vaccine.

The CDR3 DNA is TGCGCCAGCAGCTTGGCACCGACAGGGATGAACACCGGGGAGCTGTTTTTT. It codes for CASSLAPTGMNTGELFF. V and J are TRBV5-1 and TRBJ2-2; 7 positions match TRBD1. V dropped 0 bases and J dropped 1; count of bases not matched to a gene: 6. The CDR3 totals 17 residues. CDR1 SGHRS and CDR2 YFSETQ come from the germline V gene.

The chain employs TRBV6-5 and TRBJ2-1; 11 bases fit TRBD2. Germline assignment: CDR1 MNHEY and CDR2 SVGAGI. J gave up 7 bases and V 1 base, and 3 bases lay outside the gene matches. The CDR3 is 15 residues long. The DNA for the CDR3 is TGTGCCAGCAGTTACTTCCCTAGCGGGGGGAATGAGCAGTTCTTC. As protein: CASSYFPSGGNEQFF.

The chain is built from TRBV7-3 and TRBJ2-3, with D tentatively TRBD2 (5 bases). Germline CDR1 reads SGHTA; CDR2 reads FQGTGA. Trimming took off 4 bases at V and 5 bases at J, with 16 bases between the two ends. CDR3 length equals 15 residues. The CDR3 DNA reads as TGTGCCAGCAGCTCATCAGGCGCGGCGGGAGATACGCAGTATTTT. Amino acids: CASSSSGAAGDTQYF.

The chain combines TRBV5-6 with TRBJ2-3; D possibly corresponds to TRBD2 (5 bases). The CDR3 is 14 amino acids. V shed 0 bases and J shed 2 bases, with 7 bases lying between them. Germline assignment: CDR1 SGHDT and CDR2 YYEEEE. Here the CDR3 reads CASSLGLTTDTQYF. The DNA of the CDR3 is TGTGCCAGCAGCTTGGGACTAACCACAGATACGCAGTATTTT.

The chain links TRBV23-1 to TRBJ2-7; D gene unclear. TRBV23-1 is known as an ORF, though its function is uncertain. The CDR3 consists of 14 residues. The V gene lost 9 bases and the J gene lost 5 bases, with 20 bases spanning the gap. The DNA of the CDR3 is TGCGCCAGAAAAAGGAAACAACCCTACCACGAGCAGTACTTC. Its protein product is CARKRKQPYHEQYF.

V gene TRBV7-3 combines with J gene TRBJ2-7; D may match TRBD1 or TRBD2 (5 bases each). Germline CDR1 and CDR2: SGHTA and FQGTGA. This CDR3 is built from 20 residues. The V end lost 1 base, the J end lost 2 bases, and 27 bases lay between the germline ends. The CDR3 nucleotides read TGTGCCAGCAGCTTAAAGGGCGTAGGCTCGTCGGGGACGCCGACCTACGAGCAGTACTTC. Translated, it gives CASSLKGVGSSGTPTYEQYF.

This clone was picked up one time. The V call is TRBV5-6, the J call TRBJ2-2; 7 bases agree with TRBD1. Trimming at V came to 4 bases and at J to 4 bases, leaving 10 bases not matched to a gene. Germline V gives CDR1 SGHDT, CDR2 YYEEEE. The CDR3 has 16 amino acids. The chain's CDR3 is CASSAQGTSTTGELFF. CDR3 coding DNA: TGTGCCAGCAGCGCACAGGGGACATCGACCACCGGGGAGCTGTTTTTT.

CDR3 in amino acids: CASSQGQGSYQPQHF. CDR3 DNA sequence: TGTGCCAGCAGCCAGGGACAGGGTTCTTATCAGCCCCAGCATTTT. The rearrangement links TRBV3-1 (or the pseudogene TRBV3-2) to TRBJ1-5; 9 bases are shared with TRBD1. Germline loops: CDR1 LGHDT, CDR2 YNNKEL (reference sequence). V shed 3 bases, J shed 5 bases, and the junction held 5 bases outside the gene matches. The CDR3 totals 15 residues.

The chain is built from TRBV5-5 and TRBJ2-7; D gene uncertain. The CDR3 is 14 residues long. The germline V gene has CDR1 SGHKS and CDR2 YYEKEE (reference sequence). V was pared by 5 bases and J by 2 bases, with 14 bases between. The DNA for the CDR3 is TGTGCCAGCAGTTTCCTGGACGGGCCCTACGAGCAGTACTTC. Protein product: CASSFLDGPYEQYF.

The chain is built from TRBV19 and TRBJ1-4; no definite D call. Per germline, CDR1 LNHDA and CDR2 SQIVND (reference sequence). V lost 0 bases and J 8 bases, leaving 1 base between the germline ends. This CDR3 region has 11 residues. The DNA for the CDR3 is TGTGCCAGTAGTATAGAAGAAAAACTGTTTTTT. This encodes CASSIEEKLFF.

This chain joins TRBV28 and TRBJ1-5; 9 bases map to TRBD1. Germline V gene sequence: CDR1 MDHEN, CDR2 SYDVKM. J gave up 4 bases and V 2 bases, and 18 bases lay outside the gene matches. This CDR3 is built from 20 residues. CDR3 DNA: TGTGCCAGCAGTTTAAAGGCAAGGACAGGGGCCAACTTTTGGAATCAGCCCCAGCATTTT. Translating it yields CASSLKARTGANFWNQPQHF.

V usage is TRBV7-9 and J usage is TRBJ1-4; D is uncertain. CDR1 is SEHNR and CDR2 is FQNEAQ in the germline V gene (reference sequence). V lost 2 bases, J lost 0 bases, and 16 bases lay in between. CDR3 length equals 18 residues. The CDR3 DNA sequence: TGTGCCAGCAGCTTACGGTTCGAACAGATATCAACTAATGAAAAACTGTTTTTT. Protein sequence: CASSLRFEQISTNEKLFF.

A few counts support this clone. This chain connects TRBV29-1 to TRBJ2-7, with unresolved D. This CDR3 is built from 16 residues. V gave up 0 bases and J gave up 4 bases, with 19 bases separating them. The germline V gene has CDR1 SQVTM and CDR2 ANQGSEA. The CDR3 spells CSVEDSEDGLAYEQYF. DNA for the CDR3: TGCAGCGTTGAAGATTCCGAAGACGGATTGGCGTACGAGCAGTACTTC.